The clone carrying this T cell receptor beta chain has at least ten counts. This record belongs to a study of identical twins. The germline CDR1 and CDR2 sequences are SGHAT and FQDESV (reference sequence). Trimming removed 5 bases from V and 8 bases from J; junction bases left unmatched: 12. The CDR3 runs to 15 residues. TCRdb passed the 5' RACE reads through MiXCR, listing each CDR3 protein once. The sample contains over 250,000 distinct CDR3 sequences, roughly 10% of which appear only once. The same data also went into a second study, on yellow fever vaccine responses in identical twins.

Source material: CD8+ T cells sorted from blood. V usage is TRBV11-1 and J usage is TRBJ2-1, with TRBD2 identical over 7 bases. This receptor was identified in a young woman in good health. For the CDR3, the DNA is TGTGCCAGCAGCCCGGTGGTTGGCGGGGGTTATGAGCAGTTCTTC. Amino acid sequence: CASSPVVGGGYEQFF.